A selection of T cell receptor beta chains follows, all from one sample in a study of cytomegalovirus exposure and HLA in healthy donors. Some clones are missing from TCRdb's copy, which holds only in-frame ones; the method was immunoSEQ multiplex PCR. The sample has 100,000 to 150,000 clones. Sequenced material: PBMCs. The receptors originated from a man aged 18 to 30 in good health and CMV-seronegative. Each CDR3 is given with its conserved first and last residue. A D gene is named only where the DNA matches it firmly.

NA	TRBV7-3	TRBJ1-4	TGTGCCAGCAGCTTATTAGCAGGGCCTAATGAAAAACTGTTTTTT	CASSLLAGPNEKLFF
TRBD2	TRBV5-4	TRBJ2-7	TGTGCCAGCAGCCCGGGACTAGCGGGAGCCACCTACGAGCAGTACTTC	CASSPGLAGATYEQYF
NA	TRBV9	TRBJ2-3	TGTGCCAGCAGCGTAGGCGGGCCCGGCACAGATACGCAGTATTTT	CASSVGGPGTDTQYF
NA	TRBV5-6	TRBJ2-6	TGTGCCAGCAGCCAATACACCTCTGGGGCCAACGTCCTGACTTTC	CASSQYTSGANVLTF
NA	TRBV19	TRBJ1-5	TGTGCCAGTAACCACGACAGCTATCAGCCCCAGCATTTT	CASNHDSYQPQHF
NA	TRBV25-1	TRBJ1-2	TGTGCCAGCAGTCTTTCAGGTGATGGCTACACCTTC	CASSLSGDGYTF
TRBD2	TRBV5-4	TRBJ2-2	TGTGCCAGCACCACGGGACAAAGCACTAGCGGGAGTGGCACCGGGGAGCTGTTTTTT	CASTTGQSTSGSGTGELFF
NA	TRBV5-6	TRBJ1-2	TGTGCCAGCAGCTTGGCAGGCCAAAAAGGCGGCTACACCTTC	CASSLAGQKGGYTF
NA	TRBV13	TRBJ2-7	TGTGCCAGCAGCTTTAGGGGGAGCTACGAGCAGTACTTC	CASSFRGSYEQYF
TRBD1	TRBV19	TRBJ2-7	TGTGCCAGTAGTACTGCAGGACAGGGGTACTACGAGCAGTACTTC	CASSTAGQGYYEQYF
TRBD1	TRBV28	TRBJ2-5	TGTGCCAGCAGCCCTGGGACAGGGGAGGTAGAGACCCAGTACTTC	CASSPGTGEVETQYF
NA	TRBV18	TRBJ1-2	TGTGCCAGCTCCCCCCGGTCCGCCAAATTCTATGGCTACACCTTC	CASSPRSAKFYGYTF
TRBD2	TRBV5-6	TRBJ2-7	TGTGCCAGCAGCTTCGGGGGGGGGTCCGCATGGTACGAGCAGTACTTC	CASSFGGGSAWYEQYF
TRBD1	TRBV7-2	TRBJ2-1	TGTGCCAGCAGCTTTTCATCAGGGGGCTCCTACAATGAGCAGTTCTTC	CASSFSSGGSYNEQFF
NA	TRBV27	TRBJ2-5	TGTGCCAGCAGTTCTAAAGAGACCCAGTACTTC	CASSSKETQYF
TRBD1	TRBV19	TRBJ2-1	TGTGCCAGTAGTGCCCTAAACCGGGACAGGCACCGCGGTGAGCAGTTCTTC	CASSALNRDRHRGEQFF
NA	TRBV7-2	TRBJ1-1	TGTGCCAGCAGCGCACAGGGCGTGGGATTGAACACTGAAGCTTTCTTT	CASSAQGVGLNTEAFF
NA	TRBV7-9	TRBJ1-2	TGTGCCAGCAGCTCGGTGACAGTCCACTATGGCTACACCTTC	CASSSVTVHYGYTF
TRBD2	TRBV29-1	TRBJ2-7	TGCAGCGTTCAAGGAGCGGGAGGCTACGAGCAGTACTTC	CSVQGAGGYEQYF
NA	TRBV5-6	TRBJ1-2	TGTGCCAGCAGCTTGTACAGAAACTATGGCTACACCTTC	CASSLYRNYGYTF
NA	TRBV19	TRBJ2-3	TGTGCCAGTAGTAACCGGGTTGCGACAGATACGCAGTATTTT	CASSNRVATDTQYF
NA	TRBV4-1	TRBJ1-1	TGCGCCAGCATTGGAGAGTTTGGCACTGAAGCTTTCTTT	CASIGEFGTEAFF
NA	TRBV28	TRBJ2-2	TGTGCCAGCAGTCGAATAGTTTACGGGGAGCTGTTTTTT	CASSRIVYGELFF
NA	TRBV7-8	TRBJ2-7	TGTGCCAGCAGCCCCTGGTCGGGGACGGGAGACTACGAGCAGTACTTC	CASSPWSGTGDYEQYF
TRBD1	TRBV27	TRBJ1-1	TGTGCCAGCAGTCCACGACAGGGGAGCCGAAACACTGAAGCCTTCTTT	CASSPRQGSRNTEAFF
NA	TRBV6-6	TRBJ2-5	TGTGCCAGCAGCCTCCAGGAGACCCAGTACTTC	CASSLQETQYF
TRBD1	TRBV6-1	TRBJ2-2	TGTGCCGGCAGTGAAGAGGACAGGGGGACCGGGGAGCTGTTTTTT	CAGSEEDRGTGELFF
TRBD1	TRBV4-2	TRBJ2-4	TGTGCCAGCAGCCAAGAGACAGGGGGAAACATTCAGTACTTC	CASSQETGGNIQYF
TRBD1	TRBV19	TRBJ1-2	TGTGCCAGTACCGGACAGGGGAACTATGGCTACACCTTC	CASTGQGNYGYTF
NA	TRBV5-4	TRBJ2-7	TGTGCCAGCAGCTTGGAGAGCGGTCCCTACGAGCAGTACTTC	CASSLESGPYEQYF
TRBD1	TRBV29-1	TRBJ2-7	TGCAGCGTTGAAGATGGGTCCAGGGACAGCACTTACTACGAGCAGTACTTC	CSVEDGSRDSTYYEQYF
NA	TRBV16	TRBJ1-4	TGTGCCAGCAGCCCCCCGAGAACAACTAATGAAAAACTGTTTTTT	CASSPPRTTNEKLFF
TRBD2	TRBV7-3	TRBJ2-7	TGTGCCAGCAGCTTACTTAGCGGGAGTAAGTACGAGCAGTACTTC	CASSLLSGSKYEQYF
NA	TRBV7-6	TRBJ2-3	TGTGCCAGCAGCGGGGGCCGCACAGATACGCAGTATTTT	CASSGGRTDTQYF
TRBD1	TRBV6-5	TRBJ2-7	TGTGCCAGCAGCCGGGGACAGGGTCTCTACGAGCAGTACTTC	CASSRGQGLYEQYF
NA	TRBV19	TRBJ1-2	TGTGCCAGTAGCGTGTTAAACTATGGCTACACCTTC	CASSVLNYGYTF
TRBD1	TRBV7-2	TRBJ2-7	TGTGCCAGCAGCTCCCGACAGGGGGCTTACGAGCAGTACTTC	CASSSRQGAYEQYF
NA	TRBV7-6	TRBJ1-2	TGTGCCAGCAGCGATACTTGGGGCTACACCTTC	CASSDTWGYTF
NA	TRBV5-4	TRBJ1-2	TGTGCCAGTTTAAATGGCTACACCTTC	CASLNGYTF
NA	TRBV19	TRBJ1-4	TGTGCCAGTAGTCTTGAGGGCGCCCTTAATGAAAAACTGTTTTTT	CASSLEGALNEKLFF
NA	TRBV28	TRBJ1-2	TGTGCCAGCAGCGGTGGCTATGGCTACACCTTC	CASSGGYGYTF
NA	TRBV6-6	TRBJ2-5	TGTGCCAGCAGTCGCGACAGTCAAGAGACCCAGTACTTC	CASSRDSQETQYF
TRBD1	TRBV5-8	TRBJ1-5	TGTGCCAGCAGCTTGAACCGGGACAGCGTAAACAATCAGCCCCAGCATTTT	CASSLNRDSVNNQPQHF
NA	TRBV11-3	TRBJ2-7	TGTGCCAGCAGCTTAGTGGGCCGGGACAAAGGGGTGGGGGAGCAGTACTTC	CASSLVGRDKGVGEQYF
TRBD1	TRBV11-2	TRBJ2-5	TGTGCCAGCAGCTTAAGACAGGGTGGGACCCAGTACTTC	CASSLRQGGTQYF
NA	TRBV18	TRBJ2-5	TGTGCCAGCTCACCTCTACAGAGGGGGGAGACCCAGTACTTC	CASSPLQRGETQYF
NA	TRBV7-9	TRBJ2-1	TGTGCCATTACGGGAGTTGATGAGCAGTTCTTC	CAITGVDEQFF